This is a list of T cell receptor beta chains from one sample in a study of CD8 T cells in Susac syndrome. TCRdb fed the immunoSEQ multiplex PCR reads into MiXCR, producing one record per CDR3 protein. The sample contains around 180,000 distinct CDR3 sequences, approximately 93% of which appear only once. Material: CD4+ T cells from PBMCs. The receptors come from a human donor with multiple sclerosis. The CDR3 runs from the conserved cysteine through the conserved F or W. A D gene is named only where the DNA matches it firmly. Expanded clones get a size class; other rows say once, few or many, or leave the size out.

CDR3 DNA	CDR3 protein	D gene	clone size	V gene	J gene
TGCAGTGCTAGAGGGGCAGGGCGCACCGGGGAGCTGTTTTTT	CSARGAGRTGELFF	NA	few	TRBV20-1	TRBJ2-2
TGTGCCAGCAGACAGACTAGCGGGGGCCAAGAGACCCAGTACTTC	CASRQTSGGQETQYF	TRBD2	once	TRBV5-4	TRBJ2-5
TGTGCCACCAGCAGAGCCGGGAGCTCCTACAATGAGCAGTTCTTC	CATSRAGSSYNEQFF	NA	NA	TRBV15	TRBJ2-1
TGCAGTGCCCGACAGGGTATCATCTACGAGCAGTACTTC	CSARQGIIYEQYF	TRBD1	NA	TRBV20-1	TRBJ2-7
TGTGCCAGCAGACGACAGTCGTCCGGGGAGACCCAGTACTTC	CASRRQSSGETQYF	NA	NA	TRBV3-1	TRBJ2-5
TGTGCCAGCAGCCAAGGGCTAGCGGGGGGTTTGGAGACCCAGTACTTC	CASSQGLAGGLETQYF	TRBD2	NA	TRBV3-1	TRBJ2-5
TGTGCCAGCAGGAGCGGGGTTACAGATACGCAGTATTTT	CASRSGVTDTQYF	NA	NA	TRBV21-1	TRBJ2-3
TGTGCCAGCAGCTCCCCCAGCAGCTACGAGCAGTACTTC	CASSSPSSYEQYF	NA	NA	TRBV7-9	TRBJ2-7
TGCAGTGCTAGGCCTCAGGGGGGGGCGTATGGCTACACCTTC	CSARPQGGAYGYTF	TRBD1	NA	TRBV20-1	TRBJ1-2
TGCAGTGCTAGTGGGGGCCAATCTATCACAGATACGCAGTATTTT	CSASGGQSITDTQYF	NA	NA	TRBV20-1	TRBJ2-3
TGTGCCAGCAGTTATAGCGGGAGCTACGAGCAGTACTTC	CASSYSGSYEQYF	TRBD2	few	TRBV12-3/TRBV12-4	TRBJ2-7
TGTGCCACCAGCCCCCAGGGGGTTCTTCAGACTGAAGCTTTCTTT	CATSPQGVLQTEAFF	TRBD1	NA	TRBV15	TRBJ1-1
TGTGCCAGCAGCTTAGTATCCAGGGTCGGGGAGCTGTTTTTT	CASSLVSRVGELFF	NA	NA	TRBV7-8	TRBJ2-2
TGTGCCAGCAGTGAAACAACTAATGAAAAACTGTTTTTT	CASSETTNEKLFF	NA	NA	TRBV2	TRBJ1-4
TGTGCCAGCAGCTTGTTAGCCCCCCCTGAGCAGTTCTTC	CASSLLAPPEQFF	NA	NA	TRBV7-2	TRBJ2-1
TGTGCCAGTACGGACAGGTCAGATGCTGAGCAGTACTTC	CASTDRSDAEQYF	TRBD1	NA	TRBV19	TRBJ2-7
TGCAGTGCTAGGGAGACTAGCTACGAGCAGTACTTC	CSARETSYEQYF	NA	NA	TRBV20-1	TRBJ2-7
TGTGCCAGCAGCACGGGGACTACCTTAGGGGATGAGCAGTTCTTC	CASSTGTTLGDEQFF	TRBD2	NA	TRBV6-2/TRBV6-3	TRBJ2-1
TGCGCCAGCAGTCTCCGCGGCAGACCGGAGTACTTC	CASSLRGRPEYF	NA	NA	TRBV23-1	TRBJ2-7
TGCAGTGCTCTCCCCGCGTCCGGGGGTCGGGAGCTGTTTTTT	CSALPASGGRELFF	NA	NA	TRBV20-1	TRBJ2-2
TGTGCCAGCAGTCTCGGGAGGACAACAGATACGCAGTATTTT	CASSLGRTTDTQYF	TRBD2	few	TRBV27	TRBJ2-3
TGCAGTGCCTGGGACCCGCGAGGGGAAGAGACCCAGTACTTC	CSAWDPRGEETQYF	NA	NA	TRBV20-1	TRBJ2-5
TGTGCCAGCAGCTCGTCGCCCAACACTGAAGCTTTCTTT	CASSSSPNTEAFF	NA	NA	TRBV4-2	TRBJ1-1
TGCAGCGCGGCAAAAGAGACCCAGTACTTC	CSAAKETQYF	NA	NA	TRBV29-1	TRBJ2-5
TGTGCCAGCAGTTTAGGGACAGGGACCCATCAGCCCCAGCATTTT	CASSLGTGTHQPQHF	TRBD1	NA	TRBV12-3/TRBV12-4	TRBJ1-5
TGCAGCGTTGGGGCGGGTAGCTACGAGCAGTACTTC	CSVGAGSYEQYF	NA	NA	TRBV29-1	TRBJ2-7
TGTGCCACCAGTGGAGGTTCAGGGAAAGATACGCAGTATTTT	CATSGGSGKDTQYF	NA	NA	TRBV24-1	TRBJ2-3